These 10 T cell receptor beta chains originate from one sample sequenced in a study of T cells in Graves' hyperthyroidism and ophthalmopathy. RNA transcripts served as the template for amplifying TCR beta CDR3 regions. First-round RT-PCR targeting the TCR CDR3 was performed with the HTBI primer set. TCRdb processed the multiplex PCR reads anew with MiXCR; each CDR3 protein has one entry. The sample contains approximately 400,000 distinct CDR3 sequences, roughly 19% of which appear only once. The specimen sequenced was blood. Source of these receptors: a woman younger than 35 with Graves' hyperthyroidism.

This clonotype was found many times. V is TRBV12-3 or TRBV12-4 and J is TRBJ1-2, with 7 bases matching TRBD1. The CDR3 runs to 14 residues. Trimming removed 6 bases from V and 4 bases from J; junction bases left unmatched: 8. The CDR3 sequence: CASSPDRRVYGYTF. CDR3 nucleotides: TGTGCCAGCAGCCCGGACAGGAGGGTCTATGGCTACACCTTC.

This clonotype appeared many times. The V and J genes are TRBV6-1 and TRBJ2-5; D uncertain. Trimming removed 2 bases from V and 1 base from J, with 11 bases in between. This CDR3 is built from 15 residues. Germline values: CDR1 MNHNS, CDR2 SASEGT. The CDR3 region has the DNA TGTGCCAGCAGTGAAATGGCCGGGTCCCAAGAGACCCAGTACTTC. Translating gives CASSEMAGSQETQYF.

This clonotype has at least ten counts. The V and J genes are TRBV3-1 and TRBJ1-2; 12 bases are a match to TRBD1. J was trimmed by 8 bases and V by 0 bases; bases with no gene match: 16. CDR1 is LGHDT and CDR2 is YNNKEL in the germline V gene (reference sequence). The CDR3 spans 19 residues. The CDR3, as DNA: TGTGCCAGCAGCCAAGATAAAGCGGGACAGGGGGCGATTCTGTGGGGCTACACCTTC. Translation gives CASSQDKAGQGAILWGYTF.

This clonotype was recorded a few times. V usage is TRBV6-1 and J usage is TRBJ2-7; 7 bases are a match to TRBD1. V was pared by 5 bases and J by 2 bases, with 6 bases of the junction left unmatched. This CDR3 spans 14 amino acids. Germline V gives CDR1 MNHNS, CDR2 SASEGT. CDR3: CASSPSTGTYEQYF. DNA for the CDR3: TGTGCCAGCAGTCCGTCGACAGGGACCTACGAGCAGTACTTC.

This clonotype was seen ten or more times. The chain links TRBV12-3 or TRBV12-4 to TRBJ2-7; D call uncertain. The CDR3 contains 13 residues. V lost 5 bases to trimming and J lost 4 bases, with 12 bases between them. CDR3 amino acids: CASSPTRGYEQYF. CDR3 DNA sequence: TGTGCCAGCAGTCCCACACGCGGATACGAGCAGTACTTC.

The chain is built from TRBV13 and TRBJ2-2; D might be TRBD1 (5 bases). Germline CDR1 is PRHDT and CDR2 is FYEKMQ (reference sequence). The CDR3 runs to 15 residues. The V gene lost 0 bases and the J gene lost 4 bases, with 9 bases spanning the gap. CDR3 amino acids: CASSLGQVFTGELFF. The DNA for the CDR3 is TGTGCCAGCAGCTTAGGACAGGTGTTCACCGGGGAGCTGTTTTTT.

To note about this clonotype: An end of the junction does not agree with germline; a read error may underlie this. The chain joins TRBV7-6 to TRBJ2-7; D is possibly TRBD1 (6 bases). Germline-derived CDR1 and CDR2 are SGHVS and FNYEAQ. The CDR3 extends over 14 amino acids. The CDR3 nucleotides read TGTGCCAGCAGCTTCCCTGTACAGGGCTACGATCAGTACTTC. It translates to CASSFPVQGYDQYF. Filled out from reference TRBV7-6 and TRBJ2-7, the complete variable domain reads GAGVSQSPRYKVTKRGQDVALRCDPISGHVSLYWYRQALGQGPEFLTYFNYEAQQDKSGLPNDRFSAERPEGSISTLTIQRTEQRDSAMYRCASSFPVQGYDQYFGPGTRLTVT.

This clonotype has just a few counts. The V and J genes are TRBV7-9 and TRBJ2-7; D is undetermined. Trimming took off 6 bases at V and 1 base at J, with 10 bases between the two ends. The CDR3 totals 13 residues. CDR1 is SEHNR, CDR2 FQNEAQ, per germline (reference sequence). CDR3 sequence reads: CASSPPYSYEQYF. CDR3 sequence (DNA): TGTGCCAGCAGTCCACCTTATTCCTACGAGCAGTACTTC.

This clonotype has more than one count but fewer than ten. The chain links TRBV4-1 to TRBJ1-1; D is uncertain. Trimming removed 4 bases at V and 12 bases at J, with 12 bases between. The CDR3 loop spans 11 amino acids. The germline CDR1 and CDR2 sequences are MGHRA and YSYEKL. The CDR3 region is CASSRGGITFF. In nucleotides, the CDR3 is TGCGCCAGCAGCCGAGGAGGAATAACTTTCTTT.

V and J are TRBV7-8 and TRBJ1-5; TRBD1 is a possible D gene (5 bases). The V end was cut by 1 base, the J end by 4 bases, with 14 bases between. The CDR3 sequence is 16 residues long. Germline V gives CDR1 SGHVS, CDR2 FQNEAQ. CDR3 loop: CASSLDSVGGNQPQHF. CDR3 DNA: TGTGCCAGCAGCTTAGATTCGGTCGGGGGGAATCAGCCCCAGCATTTT.